The 8 T cell receptor beta chains given below trace back to one sample, sequenced in a study of cytomegalovirus exposure and HLA in healthy donors. With 60 Vbeta and 13 Jbeta primers, the PCR was carried out. Measured with immunoSEQ multiplex PCR; TCRdb has only the in-frame clones, and not every one. The table includes over 150,000 clones, about 76% detected once. Sequencing input: PBMCs. These receptors all come from a young man in good health and CMV-seropositive.

This rearrangement joins TRBV27 to TRBJ1-1; D might be TRBD1 (6 bases). The CDR3 is 15 amino acids. The germline CDR1 and CDR2 sequences are MNHEY and SMNVEV (reference sequence). V lost 3 bases and J 0 bases, leaving 11 bases between the germline ends. The CDR3 spells CASSFQAGVNTEAFF. Written as DNA, the CDR3 is TGTGCCAGCAGTTTTCAAGCAGGGGTGAACACTGAAGCTTTCTTT.

This clone has more than one count but fewer than ten. The V call is TRBV5-4, the J call TRBJ2-2, with TRBD2 matching over 13 bases. V lost 0 bases to trimming and J lost 7 bases; unmatched junction nucleotides: 6. The CDR3 is 17 amino acids. The germline gives CDR1 SGHNT, CDR2 YYREEE (reference sequence). The CDR3 loop reads CASSLEGLAGVGGELFF. The CDR3 DNA sequence: TGTGCCAGCAGCTTGGAAGGACTAGCGGGAGTGGGCGGGGAGCTGTTTTTT.

The chain couples TRBV28 to TRBJ1-2; 10 nucleotides align to TRBD1. The CDR3 has 15 amino acids. In germline, CDR1 is MDHEN, CDR2 SYDVKM. V was clipped by 6 bases and J by 7 bases; unmatched bases: 11. This CDR3 reads CASSSGQGELSGYTF. The CDR3 nucleotides are TGTGCCAGCAGCTCCGGACAGGGGGAACTATCTGGCTACACCTTC.

The chain has TRBV9 and TRBJ1-2; unclear D gene. The V and J ends lost 0 bases and 2 bases respectively, with 8 bases between them. Germline V gene lookup returns CDR1 SGDLS and CDR2 YYNGEE. This CDR3 is 14 amino acids long. CDR3 DNA sequence: TGTGCCAGCAGCGTAGGGGGAGGGAACTATGGCTACACCTTC. Translation: CASSVGGGNYGYTF.

This chain links TRBV6-4 with TRBJ1-1; D is possibly TRBD1 (6 bases). The germline V gene has CDR1 MRHNA and CDR2 SNTAGT. The CDR3 sequence is 13 residues long. The germline V and J ends were trimmed by 8 bases and 0 bases, with 10 bases remaining between them. The CDR3 nucleotides are TGTGCCAGCCGAGGGGGAGTGAACACTGAAGCTTTCTTT. The encoded protein is CASRGGVNTEAFF.

In its sample, this clone was seen a few times. The genes are TRBV28 and TRBJ2-3; maybe TRBD2 (6 bases). Trimming pared 6 bases from V and 0 bases from J, leaving 16 bases between. From germline, CDR1 is MDHEN and CDR2 SYDVKM. This CDR3 has 16 residues. The CDR3 sequence is CASSSPASGSTDTQYF. As DNA, the CDR3 is TGTGCCAGCAGCTCCCCCGCGAGCGGGAGCACAGATACGCAGTATTTT.

The V gene is TRBV28, the J gene TRBJ2-2; weak D call: TRBD2 (6 bases). Trimming stripped 3 bases from V and 5 bases from J, with 10 bases between. Germline CDR1 reads MDHEN; CDR2 reads SYDVKM. This CDR3 contains 14 residues. The CDR3 bases are TGTGCCAGCAGTTTCCGGGAGAGTACCGGGGAGCTGTTTTTT. This gives the protein CASSFRESTGELFF.

This clone is medium-sized. The chain links TRBV2 to TRBJ1-1; 7 nucleotides line up with TRBD1. The germline V gene encodes CDR1 SNHLY and CDR2 FYNNEI. This CDR3 region has 16 residues. The J segment lost 4 bases and the V segment lost 0 bases, leaving 8 bases of the junction unmatched. CDR3 DNA sequence: TGTGCCAGCAGTGAAGCGCTTGGCAGGGGGAGCACTGAAGCTTTCTTT. Translated, it gives CASSEALGRGSTEAFF.